These 21 T cell receptor beta chains came from one sample sequenced in a study of brain T cells in children with intractable seizures. Generated by immunoSEQ multiplex PCR, the TCRdb table keeps only in-frame clones and is missing some. The sample lists about 340,000 clones, 93% occurring once. Sample time point: blood from clinic visit 5 months post-surgery; TSC patient then seizure free. The material was peripheral blood, obtained less than 6 months after surgery. These receptors all stem from a boy less than two years old with tuberous sclerosis and intractable seizures.

The chain joins TRBV28 to TRBJ1-6, with D perhaps matching TRBD1 (6 bases). This CDR3 region has 14 residues. The germline V gene encodes CDR1 MDHEN and CDR2 SYDVKM. V dropped 6 bases and J dropped 9 bases, with 15 bases sitting between them. The CDR3 DNA sequence: TGTGCCAGCAGACGAAGGGGGGCGATTTCACCCCTCCACTTT. Its protein product is CASRRRGAISPLHF.

This rearrangement joins TRBV7-2 to TRBJ1-2; 8 nucleotides line up with TRBD1. The trim removed 1 base at V and 3 bases at J, leaving 4 bases unmatched. Germline CDR1 reads SGHTA; CDR2 reads FQGNSA. This CDR3 is 15 amino acids long. The chain's CDR3 is CASSLVTGADYGYTF. The CDR3 coding sequence is TGTGCCAGCAGCTTAGTGACAGGGGCTGACTATGGCTACACCTTC.

This chain joins TRBV5-1 and TRBJ1-4; TRBD1 matches at 9 bases. This CDR3 region has 14 residues. V gave up 4 bases and J gave up 8 bases; unmatched junction bases: 6. Germline lookup yields CDR1 SGHRS and CDR2 YFSETQ. The DNA of the CDR3 is TGCGCCAGCAGCGTCTGGGACAGGGAAGAAAAACTGTTTTTT. Translated: CASSVWDREEKLFF. The whole variable domain, remainder taken from reference TRBV5-1 and TRBJ1-4, is KAGVTQTPRYLIKTRGQQVTLSCSPISGHRSVSWYQQTPGQGLQFLFEYFSETQRNKGNFPGRFSGRQFSNSRSEMNVSTLELGDSALYLCASSVWDREEKLFFGSGTQLSVL.

The rearrangement links TRBV7-2 to TRBJ2-4; a weak D match, TRBD1 (6 bases). The V and J ends lost 5 bases and 6 bases respectively, with 11 bases between them. The CDR3 totals 13 residues. The germline V gene has CDR1 SGHTA and CDR2 FQGNSA. The CDR3 loop reads CASSQDRGNIQYF. The CDR3 nucleotides are TGTGCCAGCAGCCAGGACAGAGGAAACATTCAGTACTTC.

This chain connects TRBV3-1 (or the pseudogene TRBV3-2) to TRBJ2-7; the match to TRBD1 covers 8 bases. Per the germline V gene, CDR1 is LGHDT and CDR2 is YNNKEL (reference sequence). CDR3 size: 15 residues. J lost 4 bases, V lost 1 base, and 6 bases had no gene match. The CDR3 is CASSQGAGGMYEQYF. In DNA, the CDR3 is TGTGCCAGCAGCCAAGGGGCAGGGGGCATGTACGAGCAGTACTTC.

This chain links TRBV28 with TRBJ2-5; 9 bases agree with TRBD1. After removal of 4 bases from V and 5 bases from J, the junction contained 8 bases not matched to a gene. Germline CDR1 reads MDHEN; CDR2 reads SYDVKM. CDR3 length equals 15 residues. CDR3 protein: CASSSTGTGSETQYF. CDR3 coding DNA: TGTGCCAGCAGTTCAACCGGGACAGGGTCGGAGACCCAGTACTTC. Full variable domain (missing parts from reference TRBV28 and TRBJ2-5): DVKVTQSSRYLVKRTGEKVFLECVQDMDHENMFWYRQDPGLGLRLIYFSYDVKMKEKGDIPEGYSVSREKKERFSLILESASTNQTSMYLCASSSTGTGSETQYFGPGTRLLVL.

This clone has a single count. The chain is built from TRBV2 and TRBJ1-4; 7 nucleotides line up with TRBD1. Germline V lookup: CDR1 SNHLY, CDR2 FYNNEI. V was clipped by 9 bases and J by 0 bases; unmatched bases: 7. This CDR3 has 15 residues. The CDR3 sequence is CASSGGRATNEKLFF. CDR3 DNA sequence: TGTGCCAGTTCAGGGGGGAGAGCAACTAATGAAAAACTGTTTTTT.

This clone appeared a single time. The chain has TRBV19 and TRBJ1-1; a weak D match, TRBD1 (6 bases). The ends were cut back, 3 bases at V and 0 bases at J, with 11 bases in the middle. The V gene's germline CDR1 is LNHDA and CDR2 SQIVND (reference sequence). The CDR3 has 15 residues. CDR3 DNA: TGTGCCAGTAGTATCAGGGGCCAAATGAACACTGAAGCTTTCTTT. Amino acid sequence: CASSIRGQMNTEAFF.

The chain is built from TRBV3-1 (or the pseudogene TRBV3-2) and TRBJ1-2, with D perhaps TRBD1 (5 bases). CDR1 is LGHDT, CDR2 YNNKEL, per germline (reference sequence). Deletions cut 3 bases from V and 4 bases from J, with 9 bases between. The CDR3 has 13 amino acids. This chain's CDR3 is CASSQTVFYGYTF. In nucleotides, the CDR3 is TGTGCCAGCAGCCAGACAGTTTTCTATGGCTACACCTTC.

This sequence joins TRBV27 and TRBJ2-1; D perhaps matches TRBD2 (5 bases). The CDR3 consists of 15 residues. The V end was cut by 5 bases, the J end by 12 bases, with 23 bases between. Germline CDR1 and CDR2: MNHEY and SMNVEV (reference sequence). CDR3 in amino acids: CASSPSNGLGFSQFF. For the CDR3, the DNA is TGTGCCAGCAGTCCAAGTAACGGACTGGGTTTTTCGCAGTTCTTC.

The gene calls are TRBV7-9 and TRBJ2-7; a possible D gene is TRBD2 (6 bases). There are 12 residues in the CDR3. Per germline, CDR1 SEHNR and CDR2 FQNEAQ (reference sequence). V was cut by 5 bases and J by 7 bases, with 12 bases left in between. The CDR3 nucleotides read TGTGCCAGCAGCCCGGGACTCTGGGAGCAGTACTTC. This encodes CASSPGLWEQYF.

This sequence joins TRBV6-2 or TRBV6-3 and TRBJ2-7, with TRBD2 identical over 8 bases. V trimming: 6 bases; J trimming: 3 bases; junction bases outside the gene matches: 7. The CDR3 sequence is 14 residues long. Per the germline V gene, CDR1 is MNHEY and CDR2 is SVGEGT. This CDR3 is CASSRGGSLYEQYF. The CDR3 bases are TGTGCCAGCAGCCGCGGGGGGTCCCTCTACGAGCAGTACTTC.

The chain uses TRBV5-1 and TRBJ2-1; 10 positions agree with TRBD1. There are 13 residues in the CDR3. Germline V gene data show CDR1 as SGHRS and CDR2 as YFSETQ. With V trimmed by 7 bases and J by 4 bases, 2 bases remained unmatched. The CDR3 here is CASLGQGYNEQFF. Here the CDR3 DNA reads TGCGCCAGCTTGGGACAGGGGTACAATGAGCAGTTCTTC.

The chain is built from TRBV11-2 and TRBJ2-1; D may correspond to TRBD1 or TRBD2 (5 bases each). The CDR3 is 14 residues long. Trimming removed 2 bases from V and 9 bases from J, with 14 bases in between. Per germline, CDR1 SGHAT and CDR2 FQNNGV. The CDR3 spells CASSLLELRGEQFF. CDR3 nucleotides: TGTGCCAGCAGCTTATTGGAGCTGAGGGGTGAGCAGTTCTTC.

V usage is TRBV4-1 and J usage is TRBJ2-2; TRBD1 or TRBD2 may be the D gene (5 bases each). Trimming cost V 3 bases and J 1 base, with 12 bases left between them. This CDR3 is built from 16 residues. Germline CDR1 MGHRA, CDR2 YSYEKL. As DNA, the CDR3 is TGCGCCAGCAGCCATGAAGGGACGGGGAACACCGGGGAGCTGTTTTTT. Translating it yields CASSHEGTGNTGELFF.

This clone was observed a single time. This chain links TRBV4-1 with TRBJ2-7; D gene ambiguous. This CDR3 region has 15 residues. CDR1 is MGHRA, CDR2 YSYEKL, per germline. With 0 bases removed from V and 2 bases from J, the gap between germline ends came to 11 bases. CDR3 residues: CASSQDHGRTYEQYF. The CDR3 nucleotides are TGCGCCAGCAGCCAAGATCATGGCAGAACCTACGAGCAGTACTTC.

The chain uses TRBV25-1 and TRBJ1-2; no firm D call. Germline V CDR1 and CDR2: MGHDK, SYGVNS. The CDR3 is 12 residues long. V lost 7 bases and J 0 bases, leaving 6 bases between the germline ends. This CDR3 reads CASIPPNYGYTF. The CDR3 DNA reads as TGTGCCAGCATCCCGCCTAACTATGGCTACACCTTC.

The chain links TRBV6-5 to TRBJ2-7; 12 positions match TRBD2. This CDR3 region has 16 residues. Germline V lookup: CDR1 MNHEY, CDR2 SVGAGI. With 4 bases clipped from V and 9 bases from J, the junction kept 13 bases outside the gene matches. The CDR3 DNA sequence: TGTGCCAGCAGTTCCACTAGCGGGGGGCTCCTACGAGGGCAGTACTTC. Translated: CASSSTSGGLLRGQYF.

The sample holds a few counts of this clone. The rearrangement links TRBV18 to TRBJ2-7; D remains unclear. The length of the CDR3 is 12 residues. Germline V gene sequence: CDR1 KGHSH, CDR2 LQKENI. Trimming pared 4 bases from V and 2 bases from J, leaving 6 bases between. This CDR3 reads CASSLDAYEQYF. The DNA for the CDR3 is TGTGCCAGCTCACTTGATGCCTACGAGCAGTACTTC. Together with reference TRBV18 and TRBJ2-7, the CDR3 gives the full variable domain: NAGVMQNPRHLVRRRGQEARLRCSPMKGHSHVYWYRQLPEEGLKFMVYLQKENIIDESGMPKERFSAEFPKEGPSILRIQQVVRGDSAAYFCASSLDAYEQYFGPGTRLTVT.

The chain links TRBV29-1 to TRBJ2-5; D remains ambiguous. The CDR3 loop spans 12 amino acids. Germline CDR1 reads SQVTM; CDR2 reads ANQGSEA. Trimming stripped 1 base from V and 5 bases from J, with 8 bases between. This CDR3 is CSVEVVSETQYF. The CDR3 DNA sequence: TGCAGCGTTGAAGTGGTATCCGAGACCCAGTACTTC.

The chain combines TRBV1 with TRBJ2-1. TRBV1 is classified as a pseudogene. The CDR3 loop spans 18 amino acids. The CDR3 bases are TGCACCAGCAGCCAAGATTTATTCGGGACCAACTCCTACAATGAGCAGTTCTTC. The encoded protein is CTSSQDLFGTNSYNEQFF.